A single sample is the source of the 7 T cell receptor beta chains below, sequenced in a study of cytomegalovirus exposure and HLA in healthy donors. PCR involved 60 Vbeta and 13 Jbeta primers. Produced via immunoSEQ multiplex PCR; TCRdb's table is partial and in-frame only. Seen in this sample are about 72,000 clones; the ten most common clones hold 2.5% to 3%. Sequencing was carried out using PBMCs. The receptors here all came from a man aged 35 to 55 in good health and CMV-seronegative.

The V gene is TRBV6-1, the J gene TRBJ1-6; no reliable D call. The CDR3 has 15 amino acids. V lost 3 bases, J lost 7 bases, and 13 bases lay in between. Per the germline V gene, CDR1 is MNHNS and CDR2 is SASEGT. Written as DNA, the CDR3 is TGTGCCAGCAGTGATAAACCGTCCAGGAATTCACCCCTCCACTTT. As protein: CASSDKPSRNSPLHF.

The rearrangement uses TRBV7-9 and TRBJ2-4; possible D gene TRBD1, 6 bases. Per germline, CDR1 SEHNR and CDR2 FQNEAQ (reference sequence). Trimming took off 0 bases at V and 14 bases at J, with 17 bases between the two ends. The length of the CDR3 is 14 residues. The CDR3 loop reads CASSLAPAPGVEYF. CDR3 nucleotides: TGTGCCAGCAGCTTAGCCCCAGCACCAGGGGTCGAGTACTTC. The full variable domain, completed using reference TRBV7-9 and TRBJ2-4, is DTGVSQNPRHKITKRGQNVTFRCDPISEHNRLYWYRQTLGQGPEFLTYFQNEAQLEKSRLLSDRFSAERPKGSFSTLEIQRTEQGDSAMYLCASSLAPAPGVEYFGAGTRLSVL.

The chain employs TRBV7-2 and TRBJ1-6; 8 bases agree with TRBD1. Germline CDR1 SGHTA, CDR2 FQGNSA. V dropped 5 bases and J dropped 10; count of bases not matched to a gene: 7. The CDR3 runs to 14 residues. For the CDR3, the DNA is TGTGCCAGCAGCGCGGACAGGGAGGGATCACCCCTCCACTTT. This sequence encodes CASSADREGSPLHF.

The chain carries TRBV4-1 and TRBJ1-1; 9 bases are shared with TRBD1. This CDR3 has 21 residues. Germline V lookup: CDR1 MGHRA, CDR2 YSYEKL. V lost 0 bases and J lost 7; bases outside the gene matches: 24. The CDR3 DNA follows: TGCGCCAGCAGCCAAGAGTTGACAATTTTCCGGGACAGGGAAGGGTCGGGTGAAGCTTTCTTT. Translating it yields CASSQELTIFRDREGSGEAFF.

The chain links TRBV9 to TRBJ2-7; 15 bases are shared with TRBD2. The V and J ends lost 4 bases and 3 bases, in that order; junction bases with no gene match: 17. The germline V gene encodes CDR1 SGDLS and CDR2 YYNGEE. The CDR3 extends over 20 amino acids. The CDR3 reads CASSILIPGLAGGRDYEQYF. The CDR3 bases are TGTGCCAGCAGCATTCTAATCCCGGGACTAGCGGGGGGCCGGGACTACGAGCAGTACTTC.

V gene TRBV6-5 combines with J gene TRBJ1-4; 7 bases match TRBD1. Germline CDR1 reads MNHEY; CDR2 reads SVGAGI. The CDR3 is 13 amino acids. The V segment lost 5 bases and the J segment 3 bases; nucleotides outside the gene matches: 0. The CDR3 DNA follows: TGTGCCAGCAGTGGGACAGCTAATGAAAAACTGTTTTTT. This translates into CASSGTANEKLFF.

The rearrangement uses TRBV5-4 and TRBJ2-3; TRBD2 aligns across 14 bases. V was clipped by 4 bases and J by 0 bases; unmatched bases: 7. This CDR3 spans 18 amino acids. Looked up from germline, CDR1 is SGHNT and CDR2 is YYREEE (reference sequence). CDR3 coding DNA: TGTGCCAGCAGCACTGGACTAGCGGGGGGTTCTAGCACAGATACGCAGTATTTT. It encodes CASSTGLAGGSSTDTQYF. Using reference TRBV5-4 and TRBJ2-3 for the parts outside the CDR3, the full variable domain is ETGVTQSPTHLIKTRGQQVTLRCSSQSGHNTVSWYQQALGQGPQFIFQYYREEENGRGNFPPRFSGLQFPNYSSELNVNALELDDSALYLCASSTGLAGGSSTDTQYFGPGTRLTVL.